The rows below give T cell receptor beta chains drawn from one sample of a study of blood T cell repertoires in COVID-19. The repertoire was sequenced with immunoSEQ multiplex PCR; TCRdb's copy has only in-frame clones and lacks some. The sample gives more than 30,000 clones, approximately 86% of which show up once; about a quarter is in the top ten. Sample: peripheral blood. The receptor set was obtained from a woman aged 80 or over with active or convalescent COVID-19. CDR3s include the opening cysteine and the closing phenylalanine or tryptophan. Each record gives: V gene, clone size, J gene, D gene, CDR3 DNA, CDR3 protein. D genes are given only for firm matches. Rows may omit the clone size; those that give it use once, few, many or a size class.

v_gene: TRBV15
abundance: -
j_gene: TRBJ2-7
d_gene: TRBD1
CDR3nt: TGTGCCACCAGCAGAGATGCCGCCAGGGGGCTCCACGAGCAGTACTTC
CDR3aa: CATSRDAARGLHEQYF

v_gene: TRBV19
abundance: -
j_gene: TRBJ2-4
d_gene: TRBD1
CDR3nt: TGTGCCAGTAGTATAGATAGGGGGCAGGGAAACATTCAGTACTTC
CDR3aa: CASSIDRGQGNIQYF

v_gene: TRBV25-1
abundance: -
j_gene: TRBJ2-5
d_gene: TRBD1
CDR3nt: TGTGCCAGCAGTGAGAGGACAGGGATGTTGGAGACCCAGTACTTC
CDR3aa: CASSERTGMLETQYF

v_gene: TRBV3-1/TRBV3-2
abundance: -
j_gene: TRBJ1-4
d_gene: TRBD1
CDR3nt: TGTGCCAGCAGCCCCACAACAGGGGCCCGAAATGAAAAACTGTTTTTT
CDR3aa: CASSPTTGARNEKLFF

v_gene: TRBV7-9
abundance: -
j_gene: TRBJ2-3
d_gene: TRBD1
CDR3nt: TGTGCCAGCAGCGCTGACAGGGAACGAATCACAGATACGCAGTATTTT
CDR3aa: CASSADRERITDTQYF

v_gene: TRBV10-3
abundance: -
j_gene: TRBJ2-7
d_gene: -
CDR3nt: TGTGCCATCAGTGAGTCCGGGGGAGGCGGCGAGCAGTACTTC
CDR3aa: CAISESGGGGEQYF

v_gene: TRBV28
abundance: -
j_gene: TRBJ1-4
d_gene: -
CDR3nt: TGTGCCAGCCGGGGTACGGGTAATGAAAAACTGTTTTTT
CDR3aa: CASRGTGNEKLFF

v_gene: TRBV27
abundance: -
j_gene: TRBJ2-1
d_gene: -
CDR3nt: TGTGCCAGCGGCCGGATCTCGGGGAATGAGCAGTTCTTC
CDR3aa: CASGRISGNEQFF

v_gene: TRBV2
abundance: -
j_gene: TRBJ1-4
d_gene: TRBD1
CDR3nt: TGTGCCAGCAGTGGTCGACAGGGGACTAAGGGGAATGAAAAACTGTTTTTT
CDR3aa: CASSGRQGTKGNEKLFF

v_gene: TRBV30
abundance: -
j_gene: TRBJ1-5
d_gene: TRBD1
CDR3nt: TGTGCCTGGAGTCCCGGGACAGGGGGAATTAGCAATCAGCCCCAGCATTTT
CDR3aa: CAWSPGTGGISNQPQHF

v_gene: TRBV11-2
abundance: -
j_gene: TRBJ2-1
d_gene: -
CDR3nt: TGTGCCAGCAGCTTAGGGGCGTACAATGAGCAGTTCTTC
CDR3aa: CASSLGAYNEQFF

v_gene: TRBV7-9
abundance: -
j_gene: TRBJ1-5
d_gene: -
CDR3nt: TGTGCCAGCAGCTTAACCCTTTCGACCTCGGGAAATCAGCCCCAGCATTTT
CDR3aa: CASSLTLSTSGNQPQHF

v_gene: TRBV6-6
abundance: -
j_gene: TRBJ1-2
d_gene: TRBD1
CDR3nt: TGTGCCAGCAGACGACTTGCCGGGACAGGACGATCTAACTATGGCTACACCTTC
CDR3aa: CASRRLAGTGRSNYGYTF

v_gene: TRBV5-1
abundance: -
j_gene: TRBJ1-4
d_gene: TRBD1
CDR3nt: TGCGCCAGCAGCTTTCAGGGGGCCACTGAAAAACTGTTTTTT
CDR3aa: CASSFQGATEKLFF

v_gene: TRBV9
abundance: -
j_gene: TRBJ1-2
d_gene: TRBD1
CDR3nt: TGTGCCAGCAGCGTTACAGACAGGGGTCCACCTAACTATGGCTACACCTTC
CDR3aa: CASSVTDRGPPNYGYTF

v_gene: TRBV19
abundance: -
j_gene: TRBJ2-3
d_gene: TRBD1
CDR3nt: TGTGCCAGTAGTATAAGAGGGGGCAGTTGGGATACGCAGTATTTT
CDR3aa: CASSIRGGSWDTQYF

v_gene: TRBV30
abundance: once
j_gene: TRBJ1-5
d_gene: TRBD1
CDR3nt: TGTGCCTGGACCTCCGGGACAGAGAATCAGCCCCAGCATTTT
CDR3aa: CAWTSGTENQPQHF

v_gene: TRBV5-1
abundance: few
j_gene: TRBJ1-1
d_gene: -
CDR3nt: TGCGCCAGCAGCTTGTTGCCAGGGGTGGTGAACACTGAAGCTTTCTTT
CDR3aa: CASSLLPGVVNTEAFF

v_gene: TRBV6-5
abundance: -
j_gene: TRBJ1-3
d_gene: -
CDR3nt: TGTGCCAGCACCCTAGGGGGAGCTGGAAACACCATATATTTT
CDR3aa: CASTLGGAGNTIYF

v_gene: TRBV10-3
abundance: -
j_gene: TRBJ1-1
d_gene: -
CDR3nt: TGTGCTAATGGGGGGGGAACTGAAGCTTTCTTT
CDR3aa: CANGGGTEAFF

v_gene: TRBV19
abundance: -
j_gene: TRBJ2-5
d_gene: TRBD1
CDR3nt: TGTGCCAGTAGTACCCGACAGGGATCGGAGACCCAGTACTTC
CDR3aa: CASSTRQGSETQYF

v_gene: TRBV18
abundance: medium-sized
j_gene: TRBJ1-3
d_gene: TRBD1
CDR3nt: TGTGCCAGCTCACCACCTTCGGACAGGGGCAGAAACACCATATATTTT
CDR3aa: CASSPPSDRGRNTIYF

v_gene: TRBV10-2
abundance: once
j_gene: TRBJ1-4
d_gene: -
CDR3nt: TGCGCCAGCAGTGAGTCCACAGGGAGGGGAACTAATGAAAAACTGTTTTTT
CDR3aa: CASSESTGRGTNEKLFF

v_gene: TRBV7-9
abundance: -
j_gene: TRBJ1-3
d_gene: -
CDR3nt: TGTGCCAGCAGCTTAGATGGGCTAGCCACCATATATTTT
CDR3aa: CASSLDGLATIYF

v_gene: TRBV7-8
abundance: -
j_gene: TRBJ2-7
d_gene: -
CDR3nt: TGTGCCAGCAGCTTAACTAGTTGGACCCAAAACGAGCAGTACTTC
CDR3aa: CASSLTSWTQNEQYF

v_gene: TRBV28
abundance: -
j_gene: TRBJ2-7
d_gene: -
CDR3nt: TGTGCCAGCATTTCCGGGGGACCTTCCTACGAGCAGTACTTC
CDR3aa: CASISGGPSYEQYF

v_gene: TRBV15
abundance: -
j_gene: TRBJ1-2
d_gene: TRBD1
CDR3nt: TGTGCCACCAGCAGGGATCGACAGGGAAATGACTATGGCTACACCTTC
CDR3aa: CATSRDRQGNDYGYTF

v_gene: TRBV5-1
abundance: -
j_gene: TRBJ2-2
d_gene: -
CDR3nt: TGCGCCAGCAGAGCGTCATTACAAAACACCGGGGAGCTGTTTTTT
CDR3aa: CASRASLQNTGELFF

v_gene: TRBV5-6
abundance: once
j_gene: TRBJ1-5
d_gene: -
CDR3nt: TGTGCCAGCAGTAAGGCGACAGGACGCGGTGGCAATCAGCCCCAGCATTTT
CDR3aa: CASSKATGRGGNQPQHF